The 32 T cell receptor beta chains presented below share a single source sample, sequenced in a study of low-dose radiotherapy and immunotherapy resistance in tumors. Time point reported: before trial treatment. Alpha- and beta-chain coverage of first-strand cDNA came from TRAV- and TRBV-specific primers. A roughly 20-cycle PCR with a constant-region primer and V-primer adapter amplified TCRs. TCRdb re-called the reads through MiXCR, storing one row per CDR3 protein. This sample has 70,000 to 90,000 distinct CDR3 sequences, with 15% to 20% found just once. The sample was PBMCs, taken before treatment. Receptors originate from a male donor with prostate cancer.

In its sample, this clonotype was seen many times. This rearrangement joins TRBV23-1 to TRBJ2-7, with TRBD1 matching over 10 bases. TRBV23-1 is an open reading frame whose function is uncertain. The CDR3 consists of 15 residues. Germline trimming cut 3 bases from V and 5 bases from J; bases unmatched to any gene: 7. Here the CDR3 reads CASSQSDRGLNEQYF. In DNA form, the CDR3 reads TGCGCCAGCAGTCAGTCGGACAGGGGGTTAAACGAGCAGTACTTC.

This clonotype was detected many times. CDR3: CATTGVDYEQYF. The DNA for the CDR3 is TGTGCCACGACAGGGGTTGACTACGAGCAGTACTTC. V gene TRBV19 combines with J gene TRBJ2-7; 8 nucleotides match TRBD1. This CDR3 contains 12 residues. Germline trimming cut 10 bases from V and 3 bases from J; bases unmatched to any gene: 5. Per germline, CDR1 LNHDA and CDR2 SQIVND (reference sequence).

This clonotype was seen ten or more times. V gene TRBV12-3 or TRBV12-4 combines with J gene TRBJ2-3; TRBD2 agrees at 7 bases. CDR3 length: 14 amino acids. The junction had 7 bases not matched to a gene; V was cut back by 6 bases and J by 4 bases. The CDR3 spells CASRRTSAPDTQYF. DNA for the CDR3: TGTGCCAGCAGGCGTACTAGCGCACCAGATACGCAGTATTTT.

J is TRBJ2-1 and V is TRBV7-8; 8 bases map to TRBD2. This CDR3 is built from 17 residues. Per germline, CDR1 SGHVS and CDR2 FQNEAQ. After removal of 6 bases from V and 5 bases from J, the junction contained 15 bases not matched to a gene. Here the CDR3 DNA reads TGTGCCAGCAGTACTAGCGGCCTTCGTCCCGTTAACAATGAGCAGTTCTTC. This encodes CASSTSGLRPVNNEQFF.

On this clonotype: The likely explanation is a read error, given a far larger clone one base away. The V call is TRBV5-3, the J call TRBJ2-3; D is perhaps TRBD1 (5 bases). TRBJ1-5 matches the DNA end more closely, so the J call is doubtful. TRBV5-3 carries the ORF label, with uncertain function. The CDR3 is 13 residues long. The CDR3 coding sequence is TGTGCCAGCACGTTGGACATCACAGATACGCAGCATTTT. Amino acid sequence: CASTLDITDTQHF.

This clonotype was seen repeatedly, ten times or more. V usage is TRBV18 and J usage is TRBJ1-1, with D tentatively TRBD1 (6 bases). From germline, CDR1 is KGHSH and CDR2 LQKENI. Trimming removed 5 bases at V and 1 base at J, with 8 bases between. This CDR3 is built from 13 residues. CDR3 sequence: CASSETGNTEAFF. DNA for the CDR3: TGTGCCAGCTCAGAGACAGGGAACACTGAAGCTTTCTTT.

Details on this clonotype: A single base is all that separates this from a far larger clone, so a read error is likely. This rearrangement joins TRBV28 to TRBJ2-1, with D possibly being TRBD2 (6 bases). V gave up 10 bases and J gave up 7 bases, with 17 bases separating them. This CDR3 spans 13 amino acids. CDR1 and CDR2 from the germline V gene are MDHEN and SYDVKM. CDR3 residues: CATGDSASNEQFF. Here the CDR3 DNA reads TGTGCCACGGGGGACTCAGCTTCAAATGAGCAGTTCTTC.

This clonotype has at least ten counts. The genes are TRBV6-2 or TRBV6-3 and TRBJ1-1; D call uncertain. Trimming pared 8 bases from V and 3 bases from J, leaving 7 bases between. CDR1 is MNHEY, CDR2 SVGEGT, per germline. The CDR3 is 11 amino acids. CDR3 sequence reads: CASLRYTEAFF. CDR3 sequence (DNA): TGTGCCAGCTTGAGGTACACTGAAGCTTTCTTT.

This clonotype came up many times. Written as DNA, the CDR3 is TGCAGTGCTCCGCCGGACAGGGGGGTGAACACTGAAGCTTTCTTT. Residues: CSAPPDRGVNTEAFF. V usage is TRBV20-1 and J usage is TRBJ1-1; 10 nucleotides line up with TRBD1. The CDR3 totals 15 residues. Germline V gene data show CDR1 as DFQATT and CDR2 as SNEGSKA (reference sequence). The V and J ends lost 5 bases and 0 bases, in that order; junction bases with no gene match: 6.

In its sample, this clonotype was seen many times. The chain recombines TRBV7-2 with TRBJ2-3; 8 bases line up with TRBD2. Germline-derived CDR1 and CDR2 are SGHTA and FQGNSA. The CDR3 totals 15 residues. The junction had 15 bases not matched to a gene; V was cut back by 7 bases and J by 9 bases. The DNA of the CDR3 is TGTGCCAGCAACGAATATAGCGGGGTAGTGGGCACGCAGTATTTT. Amino acids: CASNEYSGVVGTQYF.

This clonotype was observed at least ten times. The chain combines TRBV29-1 with TRBJ2-5; TRBD2 matches 9 bases. V shed 8 bases, J shed 3 bases, and the junction held 4 bases outside the gene matches. The CDR3 totals 12 residues. The V gene's germline CDR1 is SQVTM and CDR2 ANQGSEA. CDR3 protein: CSFLAGEETQYF. DNA for the CDR3: TGCAGCTTCTTAGCGGGGGAAGAGACCCAGTACTTC.

This clonotype was found many times. This chain connects TRBV7-9 to TRBJ2-5; 7 bases line up with TRBD1. Trimming at V came to 1 base and at J to 2 bases, leaving 10 bases not matched to a gene. Germline V gene sequence: CDR1 SEHNR, CDR2 FQNEAQ (reference sequence). This CDR3 region has 17 residues. The DNA of the CDR3 is TGTGCCAGCAGCTTAGTAGGTGGGACAGCTATTCAAGAGACCCAGTACTTC. Translating gives CASSLVGGTAIQETQYF.

Points on this clonotype: This likely stems from a read error, as it lies one base from a far larger clone. The rearrangement uses TRBV6-8 and TRBJ2-6; D may match TRBD1 or TRBD2 (5 bases each). The CDR3 contains 17 residues. Germline V CDR1 and CDR2: MNHGY, SAAAGT. The V gene lost 6 bases and the J gene lost 3 bases, with 18 bases spanning the gap. Here the CDR3 reads CASRGPQYFFGANVLTF. The CDR3 DNA reads TGTGCCAGCAGGGGACCCCAATATTTCTTTGGGGCCAACGTCCTGACTTTC.

Concerning this clonotype itself: Given a much more abundant clone one base away, this may be a read error. The chain combines TRBV25-1 with TRBJ1-2; maybe TRBD1 (6 bases). The CDR3 contains 9 residues. CDR1 MGHDK and CDR2 SYGVNS come from the germline V gene. CDR3 nucleotide sequence: TGTGACAAACAGGGCAGGCACACCTTC. Amino acids: CDKQGRHTF.

Many counts were recorded for this clonotype. The chain links TRBV3-1 to TRBJ1-1, with TRBD1 identical over 7 bases. J lost 4 bases, V lost 5 bases, and 7 bases had no gene match. Germline-derived CDR1 and CDR2 are LGHDT and YNNKEL (reference sequence). The CDR3 has 14 residues. The CDR3 nucleotides are TGTGCCAGCAGCAAGAACAGGGGTGCCACTGAAGCTTTCTTT. As protein: CASSKNRGATEAFF.

In this sample, this clonotype turned up many times. The chain combines TRBV6-6 with TRBJ1-2; D gene ambiguous. Germline V CDR1 and CDR2: MNHNY, SVGAGI (reference sequence). The CDR3 has 14 residues. V was trimmed by 0 bases and J by 6 bases, leaving 11 bases between them. The CDR3 DNA sequence: TGTGCCAGCAGTTACTCCGGAGGTGGAGATGGCTACACCTTC. This gives the protein CASSYSGGGDGYTF.

This clonotype is a singleton in its sample. The chain couples TRBV23-1 to TRBJ2-7, with D unclear. TRBV23-1 is annotated as an ORF whose role is uncertain. With 8 bases removed from V and 5 bases from J, the gap between germline ends came to 10 bases. This CDR3 is 11 amino acids long. The DNA for the CDR3 is TGCGCCAGCGGCCCCGACAACGAGCAGTACTTC. It encodes CASGPDNEQYF.

This clonotype was seen more than once but under ten times. CDR3 sequence (DNA): TGTGCCAGCAGCTTAGCCACTGGACAGTATGGCTACACCTTC. It yields the protein CASSLATGQYGYTF. This sequence joins TRBV7-9 and TRBJ1-2, with D maybe TRBD1 (6 bases). Germline CDR1 SEHNR, CDR2 FQNEAQ (reference sequence). This CDR3 contains 14 residues. The germline V and J ends were trimmed by 0 bases and 5 bases, with 10 bases remaining between them.

This clonotype was seen ten or more times. This rearrangement joins TRBV6-2 or TRBV6-3 to TRBJ2-1, with D perhaps TRBD2 (6 bases). Germline CDR1 reads MNHEY; CDR2 reads SVGEGT. V lost 5 bases to trimming and J lost 15 bases, with 14 bases between them. CDR3 length equals 11 residues. The CDR3 spells CASSRGSSVFF. As DNA, the CDR3 is TGTGCCAGCAGTCGGGGATCTAGCGTGTTCTTC.

In this sample, this clonotype turned up many times. The V and J genes are TRBV11-2 and TRBJ2-2; 9 positions match TRBD2. V shed 5 bases and J 0 bases; nucleotides not matched to a gene: 4. The CDR3 consists of 16 residues. The germline V gene has CDR1 SGHAT and CDR2 FQNNGV. This CDR3 reads CASSQLAGANTGELFF. CDR3 in DNA: TGTGCCAGCAGCCAACTAGCGGGTGCGAACACCGGGGAGCTGTTTTTT. The full variable domain, in which reference TRBV11-2 and TRBJ2-2 provide the parts outside the CDR3, is EAGVAQSPRYKIIEKRQSVAFWCNPISGHATLYWYQQILGQGPKLLIQFQNNGVVDDSQLPKDRFSAERLKGVDSTLKIQPAKLEDSAVYLCASSQLAGANTGELFFGEGSRLTVL.

This clonotype has just a few counts. J is TRBJ2-5 and V is TRBV12-5; weak D call: TRBD2 (6 bases). This CDR3 has 14 residues. V lost 7 bases and J lost 5, with 17 bases in between. CDR1 is LGHNT and CDR2 is FRNRAP in the germline V gene. CDR3 DNA: TGTGCTAGTGCTTCTGGGGGGTCGATGGAGACCCAGTACTTC. Protein: CASASGGSMETQYF.

In this sample, this clonotype turned up many times. The CDR3 DNA follows: TGTGCCAGCACTGCGGACAGGAACACTGAAGCTTTCTTT. This codes for CASTADRNTEAFF. V and J are TRBV12-3 or TRBV12-4 and TRBJ1-1, with D perhaps matching TRBD1 (6 bases). CDR3 length: 13 residues. Trimming took off 7 bases at V and 1 base at J, with 10 bases between the two ends.

This clonotype occurred many times. CDR3 sequence reads: CAWSREGGGSYEQYF. The CDR3 region has the DNA TGTGCCTGGAGCCGGGAAGGGGGGGGCTCCTACGAGCAGTACTTC. This rearrangement joins TRBV30 to TRBJ2-7, with D possibly being TRBD2 (7 bases). This CDR3 region has 15 residues. Trimming removed 3 bases at V and 0 bases at J, with 15 bases between. Germline V gives CDR1 GTSNPN, CDR2 SVGIG (reference sequence).

Many counts were recorded for this clonotype. The V and J genes are TRBV12-3 or TRBV12-4 and TRBJ2-3; tentative D call: TRBD1 (6 bases). The CDR3 is made up of 13 amino acids. Trimming removed 9 bases at V and 4 bases at J, with 14 bases between. The CDR3 coding sequence is TGTGCCAGTTATACAGGGCCCGCAGATACGCAGTATTTT. Amino acids: CASYTGPADTQYF.

Ten or more counts support this clonotype. V usage is TRBV2 and J usage is TRBJ2-6; a weak D match, TRBD1 (5 bases). The CDR3 is 17 amino acids. The germline V gene encodes CDR1 SNHLY and CDR2 FYNNEI. The V gene lost 3 bases and the J gene lost 0 bases, with 12 bases spanning the gap. The CDR3 sequence is CASSERQPNSGANVLTF. DNA for the CDR3: TGTGCCAGCAGTGAGCGACAGCCAAACTCTGGGGCCAACGTCCTGACTTTC. The full variable domain, with the rest looked up from reference TRBV2 and TRBJ2-6, is EPEVTQTPSHQVTQMGQEVILRCVPISNHLYFYWYRQILGQKVEFLVSFYNNEISEKSEIFDDQFSVERPDGSNFTLKIRSTKLEDSAMYFCASSERQPNSGANVLTFGAGSRLTVL.

At least ten counts were recorded for this clonotype. This chain links TRBV4-2 with TRBJ2-7; possibly TRBD1 for D (6 bases). The V gene lost 1 base and the J gene lost 2 bases, with 12 bases spanning the gap. The CDR3 sequence is 15 residues long. Germline V gene sequence: CDR1 LGHNA, CDR2 YNFKEQ. CDR3 DNA sequence: TGTGCCAGCAGCCAAGGACGGGACACCCCCTACGAGCAGTACTTC. Amino acids: CASSQGRDTPYEQYF.

This clonotype was detected many times. The CDR3: CASSLSSREQETQYF. CDR3 bases: TGTGCCAGCAGCCTTAGTAGTAGGGAACAAGAGACCCAGTACTTC. The V and J genes are TRBV7-2 and TRBJ2-5; D call uncertain. The V end lost 5 bases, the J end lost 2 bases, and 15 bases lay between the germline ends. The CDR3 sequence is 15 residues long. The germline CDR1 and CDR2 sequences are SGHTA and FQGNSA.

This clonotype was detected ten times or more. The chain is built from TRBV20-1 and TRBJ2-7; a weak D match, TRBD2 (5 bases). The CDR3 is made up of 11 amino acids. V was pared by 6 bases and J by 5 bases, with 11 bases between. The V gene's germline CDR1 is DFQATT and CDR2 SNEGSKA (reference sequence). CDR3 sequence reads: CSANLANEQYF. CDR3 nucleotides: TGCAGTGCCAACCTAGCTAACGAGCAGTACTTC.

This clonotype appeared many times. The CDR3 reads CASSLNAGGDTDTQYF. Here the CDR3 DNA reads TGTGCCAGCAGCTTAAATGCGGGGGGGGACACAGATACGCAGTATTTT. The chain recombines TRBV11-2 with TRBJ2-3; TRBD2 agrees at 9 bases. Trimming took 2 bases from V and 2 from J; bases not matched to a gene: 5. There are 16 residues in the CDR3. Per germline, CDR1 SGHAT and CDR2 FQNNGV.

The chain combines TRBV29-1 with TRBJ1-4; no clear D gene. V dropped 4 bases and J dropped 0 bases, with 6 bases sitting between them. This CDR3 has 13 residues. The germline V gene encodes CDR1 SQVTM and CDR2 ANQGSEA. CDR3 nucleotide sequence: TGCAGCGTTGTAGACGCAACTAATGAAAAACTGTTTTTT. Protein: CSVVDATNEKLFF.

This clonotype was detected ten times or more. The chain has TRBV5-6 and TRBJ2-7, with D tentatively TRBD1 (6 bases). V was shortened by 2 bases and J by 0 bases, with 9 bases between the two germline ends. Germline CDR1 reads SGHDT; CDR2 reads YYEEEE. The CDR3 extends over 14 amino acids. For the CDR3, the DNA is TGTGCCAGCAGCTTAGGGGGTGGCTCCTACGAGCAGTACTTC. Its protein is CASSLGGGSYEQYF. Filled out from reference TRBV5-6 and TRBJ2-7, the complete variable domain reads DAGVTQSPTHLIKTRGQQVTLRCSPKSGHDTVSWYQQALGQGPQFIFQYYEEEERQRGNFPDRFSGHQFPNYSSELNVNALLLGDSALYLCASSLGGGSYEQYFGPGTRLTVT.

The chain combines TRBV19 with TRBJ2-1, with 7 bases matching TRBD1. The CDR3 extends over 14 amino acids. Germline V gene lookup returns CDR1 LNHDA and CDR2 SQIVND (reference sequence). Trimming took 7 bases from V and 2 from J; bases not matched to a gene: 5. CDR3 protein: CASTRDSTYNEQFF. The CDR3 nucleotides read TGTGCCAGTACCCGGGACAGCACCTACAATGAGCAGTTCTTC.